The next 20 T cell receptor beta chains were all read from a single sample in a study of blood T cell repertoires in COVID-19. Repertoires were generated with immunoSEQ multiplex PCR, while TCRdb's copy carries only in-frame clones and drops some. The repertoire holds about 140,000 clones, with about 86% as singletons. Sequenced sample: peripheral blood. These receptors were obtained from a woman aged 55-75 years with acute or convalescent COVID-19.

The chain employs TRBV3-1 (or the pseudogene TRBV3-2) and TRBJ2-2, with D possibly matching TRBD1 (5 bases). Germline values: CDR1 LGHDT, CDR2 YNNKEL (reference sequence). The CDR3 has 19 residues. The V gene lost 3 bases and the J gene lost 6 bases, with 26 bases spanning the gap. Here the CDR3 reads CASSHYLVRRGWFPGELFF. In DNA form, the CDR3 reads TGTGCCAGCAGCCATTATTTGGTCCGTAGGGGATGGTTTCCCGGGGAGCTGTTTTTT.

The rearrangement joins TRBV11-3 to TRBJ2-6; tentative D call: TRBD2 (6 bases). CDR1 and CDR2 (germline): SGHNT, YENEEA. V lost 5 bases and J lost 0, with 20 bases in between. The CDR3 is made up of 19 amino acids. CDR3: CASSTWRQEGGSGANVLTF. Here the CDR3 DNA reads TGTGCCAGCAGCACATGGCGGCAGGAGGGCGGCTCTGGGGCCAACGTCCTGACTTTC. Full variable domain (outside the CDR3, taken from reference TRBV11-3 and TRBJ2-6): EAGVVQSPRYKIIEKKQPVAFWCNPISGHNTLYWYLQNLGQGPELLIRYENEEAVDDSQLPKDRFSAERLKGVDSTLKIQPAELGDSAVYLCASSTWRQEGGSGANVLTFGAGSRLTVL.

This chain links TRBV24-1 with TRBJ2-3; D is possibly TRBD2 (5 bases). V was pared by 9 bases and J by 0 bases, with 12 bases between. The CDR3 runs 14 residues. Germline assignment: CDR1 KGHDR and CDR2 SFDVKD. The CDR3 nucleotides are TGTGCCACCTCCCCGGGCGGGAGCACAGATACGCAGTATTTT. Translated: CATSPGGSTDTQYF.

The rearrangement joins TRBV25-1 to TRBJ1-6; TRBD1 might be the D (5 bases). V was cut by 9 bases and J by 4 bases, with 19 bases left in between. Germline CDR1 reads MGHDK; CDR2 reads SYGVNS. The CDR3 contains 16 residues. The CDR3 coding sequence is TGTGCCAGTACATCAGGGTATCCCGTATATAATTCACCCCTCCACTTT. It codes for CASTSGYPVYNSPLHF. Based on the CDR3 plus reference TRBV25-1 and TRBJ1-6, the full variable domain is EADIYQTPRYLVIGTGKKITLECSQTMGHDKMYWYQQDPGMELHLIHYSYGVNSTEKGDLSSESTVSRIRTEHFPLTLESARPSHTSQYLCASTSGYPVYNSPLHFGNGTRLTVT.

This chain connects TRBV18 to TRBJ2-5; D is perhaps TRBD1 (6 bases). The CDR3 covers 14 residues. Germline V CDR1 and CDR2: KGHSH, LQKENI. V lost 4 bases and J 5 bases, leaving 14 bases between the germline ends. This chain's CDR3 is CASSLDIGQETQYF. CDR3 in DNA: TGTGCCAGCTCACTGGACATAGGACAGGAGACCCAGTACTTC.

The CDR3 nucleotides read TGTGCCAGCAGTTTATGGCCCCCCGGGAAGAATCAGCCCCAGCATTTT. Translation: CASSLWPPGKNQPQHF. This chain uses TRBV27 with TRBJ1-5; D is unclear. V was trimmed by 1 base and J by 4 bases, leaving 14 bases between them. The CDR3 has 16 residues. The germline gives CDR1 MNHEY, CDR2 SMNVEV (reference sequence).

The chain combines TRBV28 with TRBJ2-7; D gene ambiguous. V dropped 2 bases and J dropped 1 base, with 6 bases sitting between them. This CDR3 contains 13 residues. Germline V gives CDR1 MDHEN, CDR2 SYDVKM. The CDR3 is CASSLVTSYEQYF. CDR3 coding DNA: TGTGCCAGCAGTTTAGTCACTTCCTACGAGCAGTACTTC.

The chain couples TRBV4-1 to TRBJ2-3, with 7 positions matching TRBD1. Trimming removed 1 base from V and 5 bases from J; junction bases left unmatched: 6. CDR3 length equals 15 residues. The V gene's germline CDR1 is MGHRA and CDR2 YSYEKL. CDR3 nucleotide sequence: TGCGCCAGCAGCCAAGCAACAGGGGTTGGAGATACGCAGTATTTT. Translation gives CASSQATGVGDTQYF.

This sequence joins TRBV25-1 and TRBJ2-3, with 8 bases identical to TRBD2. The trim removed 5 bases at V and 2 bases at J, leaving 9 bases unmatched. This CDR3 has 16 residues. The germline gives CDR1 MGHDK, CDR2 SYGVNS. The CDR3 DNA follows: TGTGCCAGCAGTCGAGGAGCGGGGGCAAACACAGATACGCAGTATTTT. As protein: CASSRGAGANTDTQYF.

The chain employs TRBV9 and TRBJ1-1; no firm D call. Trimming took 4 bases from V and 6 from J, leaving 19 bases between them. Germline V gene data show CDR1 as SGDLS and CDR2 as YYNGEE. CDR3 size: 15 residues. The CDR3 nucleotides are TGTGCCAGCAGCCCGGCTAGAGGTTTTGCCGCTGAAGCTTTCTTT. Translating gives CASSPARGFAAEAFF.

V gene TRBV6-5 combines with J gene TRBJ2-7, with a tentative D call TRBD1 (6 bases). The CDR3 runs to 12 residues. CDR1 is MNHEY, CDR2 SVGAGI, per germline. V lost 7 bases and J 5 bases, leaving 12 bases between the germline ends. The chain's CDR3 is CASNHRDNEQYF. For the CDR3, the DNA is TGTGCCAGCAACCACAGGGACAACGAGCAGTACTTC.

The gene calls are TRBV30 and TRBJ2-7; 9 bases line up with TRBD1. This CDR3 spans 14 amino acids. The germline CDR1 and CDR2 sequences are GTSNPN and SVGIG (reference sequence). Trimming took 0 bases from V and 2 from J; bases not matched to a gene: 2. CDR3 nucleotides: TGTGCCTGGAGTGTTAACAGGGGGCCCTACGAGCAGTACTTC. Translated: CAWSVNRGPYEQYF. The full variable domain, its missing parts supplied by reference TRBV30 and TRBJ2-7, is SQTIHQWPATLVQPVGSPLSLECTVEGTSNPNLYWYRQAAGRGLQLLFYSVGIGQISSEVPQNLSASRPQDRQFILSSKKLLLSDSGFYLCAWSVNRGPYEQYFGPGTRLTVT.

The chain employs TRBV18 and TRBJ1-4; 7 bases fit TRBD1. Germline assignment: CDR1 KGHSH and CDR2 LQKENI. The length of the CDR3 is 17 residues. The V gene end was trimmed by 2 bases and the J gene end by 6 bases; junction bases not matched to a gene: 12. CDR3 sequence: CASSPYRMGQLYEKLFF. For the CDR3, the DNA is TGTGCCAGCTCACCATATAGGATGGGACAGCTGTATGAAAAACTGTTTTTT.

This clone showed up just a few times. The chain employs TRBV7-9 and TRBJ2-5; TRBD2 agrees at 10 bases. The CDR3 totals 18 residues. CDR1 SEHNR and CDR2 FQNEAQ come from the germline V gene (reference sequence). With V trimmed by 4 bases and J by 5 bases, 16 bases remained unmatched. The CDR3 sequence: CASSYPFGRAGGQETQYF. CDR3 nucleotides: TGTGCCAGCAGCTATCCTTTCGGGCGAGCGGGGGGGCAGGAGACCCAGTACTTC.

This clone was counted once. The CDR3 DNA reads TGTGCCAGCACCGCACCGGGCACAGATACGCAGTATTTT. Protein product: CASTAPGTDTQYF. The J gene is TRBJ2-3, the V gene TRBV12-3 or TRBV12-4; D remains ambiguous. Trimming took 7 bases from V and 1 from J, leaving 9 bases between them. The CDR3 is 13 residues long.

In this sample, this clone turned up once. The chain employs TRBV9 and TRBJ2-3, with 10 bases lining up with TRBD2. J lost 1 base, V lost 1 base, and 0 bases had no gene match. The CDR3 is 15 amino acids. Germline CDR1 is SGDLS and CDR2 is YYNGEE. The chain's CDR3 is CASSVTSGGTDTQYF. CDR3 DNA sequence: TGTGCCAGCAGCGTAACTAGCGGGGGCACAGATACGCAGTATTTT.

The gene calls are TRBV18 and TRBJ2-4; 8 bases are shared with TRBD1. Trimming took 8 bases from V and 0 from J; bases not matched to a gene: 3. CDR1 is KGHSH, CDR2 LQKENI, per germline. CDR3 length: 14 amino acids. The CDR3 here is CASQDRAAKNIQYF. The CDR3 DNA reads TGTGCCAGCCAGGACAGGGCAGCCAAAAACATTCAGTACTTC.

The chain is built from TRBV13 and TRBJ2-7, with 7 bases lining up with TRBD2. Trimming took 4 bases from V and 2 from J; bases not matched to a gene: 17. This CDR3 has 18 residues. Germline loops: CDR1 PRHDT, CDR2 FYEKMQ (reference sequence). CDR3 protein: CASSSPGRSGLEAYEQYF. The CDR3 DNA sequence: TGTGCCAGCAGCTCCCCCGGTCGTTCCGGACTAGAAGCCTACGAGCAGTACTTC.

This chain uses TRBV27 with TRBJ2-1, with 8 bases aligning to TRBD2. The V gene end was trimmed by 4 bases and the J gene end by 2 bases; junction bases not matched to a gene: 10. The CDR3 totals 17 residues. Germline assignment: CDR1 MNHEY and CDR2 SMNVEV (reference sequence). The CDR3 loop is CASSSLASGGPYNEQFF. Written as DNA, the CDR3 is TGTGCCAGCAGTTCACTCGCCTCGGGGGGGCCCTACAATGAGCAGTTCTTC.

The J gene is TRBJ2-2, the V gene TRBV7-2; possible D gene TRBD2, 6 bases. Trimming took off 1 base at V and 8 bases at J, with 14 bases between the two ends. In germline, CDR1 is SGHTA, CDR2 FQGNSA. The CDR3 loop spans 15 amino acids. CDR3 residues: CASSLDGGTGGELFF. The CDR3 nucleotides are TGTGCCAGCAGCTTAGACGGCGGGACGGGGGGGGAGCTGTTTTTT.